A selection of T cell receptor beta chains follows, all from one sample in a study of T-cell reconstitution after alpha-beta-depleted transplantation in children. TCRdb recomputed calls from the PCR reads with MiXCR, one row per CDR3 protein. The sample gives around 680,000 distinct CDR3 sequences, around 16% of which show up once; 1.1% is in the top ten. The material sequenced was PBMCs from the stem cell graft donor, taken from the stem cell graft. These receptor sequences come from a human donor who donated a stem cell graft to a child with acute myeloid leukemia. The CDR3 runs from the conserved cysteine through the conserved F or W.

V gene	J gene	CDR3 protein
TRBV20-1	TRBJ1-5	CSASSPPGNNQPQHF
TRBV29-1	TRBJ2-3	CSVEASYQDTQYF
TRBV18	TRBJ2-7	CASSPSSGAYEQYF
TRBV20-1	TRBJ2-5	CSARGFGREETQYF
TRBV24-1	TRBJ2-3	CATSETTDTQYF
TRBV20-1	TRBJ2-2	CSARVETGDLFF
TRBV7-2	TRBJ2-7	CASSLLPESYEQYF
TRBV28	TRBJ2-5	CASSVGARETQYF
TRBV20-1	TRBJ2-1	CSARDSSSGISYNEQFF
TRBV6-2/TRBV6-3	TRBJ2-2	CASSRGQGWRAREANTGELFF
TRBV5-1	TRBJ2-3	CASSWGRGGTDTQYF
TRBV28	TRBJ2-4	CASSSPGGLAKNIQYF
TRBV20-1	TRBJ2-5	CSACPPYEAPSDQETQYF
TRBV10-3	TRBJ2-3	CAISKRGIRIDTQYF